The clone carrying this T cell receptor (beta chain) has only a few counts. Germline-derived CDR1 and CDR2 are SGHDN and FVKESK. The CDR3 has 18 residues. V gave up 4 bases and J gave up 0 bases; unmatched junction bases: 8. This sample is drawn from a study of T-cell reconstitution after alpha-beta-depleted transplantation in children. TCRbeta library construction was performed incorporating unique molecular identifiers. TCRdb used MiXCR to reprocess the PCR reads, holding one entry per CDR3 protein. This sample has 670,000 or so distinct CDR3 sequences; 10% to 15% occur once, and the top ten carry 0.65% to 0.9%.

This receptor was identified in a girl aged 2-15 years with congenital amegakaryocytic thrombocytopenia, due to receive a stem cell transplant. The sequencing used PBMCs, collected before TCRalphabeta/CD19-depleted stem cell transplant. This chain links TRBV14 with TRBJ2-7; 14 positions agree with TRBD2. CDR3 sequence (DNA): TGTGCCAGCAGCCGATATGGACTAGCGGGGGGCCACTCCTACGAGCAGTACTTC. Encoded protein: CASSRYGLAGGHSYEQYF.